A selection of T cell receptor beta chains follows, all from one sample in a study of T-cell reconstitution after alpha-beta-depleted transplantation in children. Each CDR3 protein is one row after TCRdb ran MiXCR on the PCR reads. The sample lists 250,000 to 400,000 distinct CDR3 sequences; over 20% were seen once. The material was PBMCs, mostly from graft donor cells, obtained 180 days after TCRalphabeta/CD19-depleted stem cell transplant. These receptors were collected from a male patient aged 10 to 17 who had a stem cell transplant for acute lymphoblastic leukemia, so the T cells may come from the graft donor. The CDR3 runs from the conserved cysteine through the conserved F or W. The D gene is left open where the match is weak. Where a row states a size, it is once, few, many or the class of an expanded clone; other rows omit it.

d_call j_call v_call clone_size cdr3_nt cdr3_aa
. TRBJ2-2 TRBV5-1 . TGCGCCAGCAGGGAGCCGGGAGTCGGTGGGGAGCTGTTTTTT CASREPGVGGELFF
. TRBJ2-7 TRBV29-1 many TGCAGCGTTGCCAGGTCTCGTAAGAGCTCCTACGAGCAGTACTTC CSVARSRKSSYEQYF
TRBD2 TRBJ2-3 TRBV9 . TGTGCCAGCAGCGCTAGCCTTTGGGGACTAGCGGGAGCTCCCACAGATACGCAGTATTTT CASSASLWGLAGAPTDTQYF
. TRBJ2-2 TRBV12-3/TRBV12-4 . TGTGCCAGCAGTTTCGGGAGAGGTACCGGGGAGCTGTTTTTT CASSFGRGTGELFF
TRBD1 TRBJ1-1 TRBV4-1 . TGCGCCAGCAGCCAAGTTTACCCAGGGGGCGGACATACTGAAGCTTTCTTT CASSQVYPGGGHTEAFF
. TRBJ2-2 TRBV27 few TGTGCCAGCCTCGATCGAACCGGGGAGCTGTTTTTT CASLDRTGELFF
TRBD1 TRBJ2-3 TRBV20-1 . TGCAGTGCTAGAAGGGACAGGCTGCGCGCAGATACGCAGTATTTT CSARRDRLRADTQYF
TRBD2 TRBJ2-1 TRBV6-5 . TGTGCCAGCAGTTACGGGACTAGCGGGAGAGATGAGCAGTTCTTC CASSYGTSGRDEQFF
TRBD2 TRBJ2-5 TRBV7-8 few TGTGCCAGCCGGACGGGGCTAGCGGGAGGCTCCAGTGAGGAGACCCAGTACTTC CASRTGLAGGSSEETQYF
. TRBJ1-1 TRBV5-1 . TGCGCCAGCAGCCGGGAGGACACTGAAGCTTTCTTT CASSREDTEAFF
TRBD1 TRBJ2-3 TRBV5-4 few TGTGCCAGCAGCTTTCAGGGGGAAGATACGCAGTATTTT CASSFQGEDTQYF
TRBD1 TRBJ2-5 TRBV10-1 many TGCGCCAGCAGTGACGCTAGGACAGGTACCCAGTACTTC CASSDARTGTQYF
. TRBJ1-5 TRBV6-5 . TGTGCCAGCAGTTACTCCGAATTAAGTCAGCCCCAGCATTTT CASSYSELSQPQHF
. TRBJ2-5 TRBV5-1 . TGCGCCAGCAGACGACTAAGCCCCAACCAAGAGACCCAGTACTTC CASRRLSPNQETQYF
TRBD2 TRBJ2-7 TRBV7-9 few TGTGCCAGCAGCTCCCCGGGAGGTCCCACCTACGAGCAGTACTTC CASSSPGGPTYEQYF
TRBD2 TRBJ2-7 TRBV5-1 many TGCGCCAGCACCCCCGGACTAGTTTTCTACGAGCAGTACTTC CASTPGLVFYEQYF
. TRBJ1-2 TRBV29-1 . TGCAGCGTTGAAAGCTGGGCAGGGGTAGTTGGCTACACCTTC CSVESWAGVVGYTF
. TRBJ2-3 TRBV4-1 . TGCGCCAGCAGCCATCAGACCGATACGCAGTATTTT CASSHQTDTQYF
TRBD1 TRBJ2-5 TRBV18 few TGTGCCAGCTCACCACCGGGGACAGGGAACCAAGAGACCCAGTACTTC CASSPPGTGNQETQYF
. TRBJ2-1 TRBV7-9 . TGTGCCAGCAGCTTAACTACCGTAAAACATTACAATGAGCAGTTCTTC CASSLTTVKHYNEQFF
. TRBJ2-5 TRBV7-7 . TGTGCCAGCAGCCCTAGGGCGGACAGCCCTAGGTGGGAGACCCAGTACTTC CASSPRADSPRWETQYF
TRBD1 TRBJ2-7 TRBV28 . TGTGCCAGCTCTTATCCCGGGACAGGGAAGCAGTACTTC CASSYPGTGKQYF
TRBD1 TRBJ2-7 TRBV29-1 few TGCAGCGTACGACAGGGGATCTACGAGCAGTACTTC CSVRQGIYEQYF
TRBD1 TRBJ1-2 TRBV2 . TGTGCCAGCAGTGAAGAGACAGGGCTCTATGGCTACACCTTC CASSEETGLYGYTF
. TRBJ2-4 TRBV4-1 . TGCGCCAGCAGCCAAGAGGTAGGGCGCCCGGCCAAAAACATTCAGTACTTC CASSQEVGRPAKNIQYF
. TRBJ1-1 TRBV3-1 many TGTGCCAGCAGCCAAGCAATGCGGACACGTACTGAAGCTTTCTTT CASSQAMRTRTEAFF
. TRBJ2-6 TRBV9 few TGTGCCAGCATGGGGCAGCTCTCTGGGGCCAACGTCCTGACTTTC CASMGQLSGANVLTF
. TRBJ2-7 TRBV15 few TGTGCCACCAGCTTCGGACTTGGGTACTACGAGCAGTACTTC CATSFGLGYYEQYF
TRBD2 TRBJ2-1 TRBV9 . TGTGTCAGCAGCGTAGGGACTAGGGGCAATGAGCAGTTCTTC CVSSVGTRGNEQFF
. TRBJ2-1 TRBV7-9 . TGTGCCAGCAGCCGCCCAGGTTACAGCTCCTACAATGAGCAGTTCTTC CASSRPGYSSYNEQFF